The next 9 T cell receptor beta chains were all read from a single sample in a study of blood T cell repertoires in COVID-19. Repertoires were generated with immunoSEQ multiplex PCR, while TCRdb's copy carries only in-frame clones and drops some. Among 200,000 to 250,000 clones listed, approximately 86% were seen once. Sequencing used PBMCs or T cells enriched from blood (not recorded which). Receptors originate from a woman between 45 and 65 years old with acute COVID-19.

The chain employs TRBV3-1 (or the pseudogene TRBV3-2) and TRBJ1-2; D perhaps matches TRBD1 (5 bases). The CDR3 has 15 residues. The V end lost 1 base, the J end lost 6 bases, and 15 bases lay between the germline ends. Germline V CDR1 and CDR2: LGHDT, YNNKEL (reference sequence). CDR3 sequence (DNA): TGTGCCAGCAGCCAAGTCGTGACAGAGAAACATGGCTACACCTTC. This codes for CASSQVVTEKHGYTF.

This chain joins TRBV2 and TRBJ2-1, with D tentatively TRBD1 (7 bases). Germline V gene lookup returns CDR1 SNHLY and CDR2 FYNNEI. The CDR3 consists of 16 residues. Trimming left V 8 bases short and J 4 bases short, with 21 bases between. The CDR3 region is CASGGHPGQPYNEQFF. The CDR3 DNA sequence: TGTGCCAGCGGAGGGCACCCGGGACAGCCTTACAATGAGCAGTTCTTC.

V and J are TRBV19 and TRBJ2-6, with a tentative D call TRBD1 (6 bases). V dropped 1 base and J dropped 0 bases, with 10 bases sitting between them. CDR3 length: 17 residues. CDR1 and CDR2 from the germline V gene are LNHDA and SQIVND (reference sequence). As DNA, the CDR3 is TGTGCCAGTAGTATAGTACAGGGTTTCTCTGGGGCCAACGTCCTGACTTTC. Its translation is CASSIVQGFSGANVLTF.

The chain is built from TRBV10-3 and TRBJ1-1, with D perhaps TRBD1 (5 bases). Trimming shortened V by 6 bases and J by 7 bases, and 15 bases separated the two germline ends. Per germline, CDR1 ENHRY and CDR2 SYGVKD. The CDR3 covers 13 residues. In DNA form, the CDR3 reads TGTGCCATCAGCGGAGGGTCGGGGGTTGAAGCTTTCTTT. This gives the protein CAISGGSGVEAFF.

With respect to this clone: Other DNA sequences from this sample encode an identical CDR3 as well. The J gene is TRBJ2-7, the V gene TRBV5-4; weak D call: TRBD1 (5 bases). The CDR3 loop spans 14 amino acids. Per the germline V gene, CDR1 is SGHNT and CDR2 is YYREEE (reference sequence). V lost 0 bases and J lost 2, with 9 bases in between. In DNA form, the CDR3 reads TGTGCCAGCAGCTTGGGGGGCAGGGCCTACGAGCAGTACTTC. It encodes CASSLGGRAYEQYF.

This sequence joins TRBV19 and TRBJ2-7, with 7 bases aligning to TRBD2. The junction had 4 bases not matched to a gene; V was cut back by 5 bases and J by 0 bases. The length of the CDR3 is 14 residues. The germline V gene has CDR1 LNHDA and CDR2 SQIVND (reference sequence). CDR3 region: CASSSGRSSYEQYF. CDR3 in DNA: TGTGCCAGTAGTTCCGGGAGGAGCTCCTACGAGCAGTACTTC.

The CDR3: CASGRGGVPDTQYF. The CDR3 bases are TGTGCTAGTGGCCGCGGGGGGGTTCCAGATACGCAGTATTTT. The chain carries TRBV12-5 and TRBJ2-3; 9 nucleotides align to TRBD2. Germline values: CDR1 LGHNT, CDR2 FRNRAP. V lost 6 bases, J lost 4 bases, and 5 bases stayed unmatched. The CDR3 sequence is 14 residues long.

CDR3 bases: TGTGCCAGCAGCTCTCGGGGAACAGGGGGCACTGAAGCTTTCTTT. Amino acid sequence: CASSSRGTGGTEAFF. The chain recombines TRBV9 with TRBJ1-1; TRBD1 matches at 8 bases. Germline V gives CDR1 SGDLS, CDR2 YYNGEE. CDR3 length: 15 amino acids. V shed 4 bases and J 4 bases; nucleotides not matched to a gene: 9.

The gene calls are TRBV27 and TRBJ2-7; TRBD2 agrees at 12 bases. The CDR3 runs 16 residues. Losses at the gene ends were 1 base for V and 7 bases for J; bases not matched to a gene: 8. CDR1 is MNHEY and CDR2 is SMNVEV in the germline V gene (reference sequence). Here the CDR3 DNA reads TGTGCCAGCAGTTTATACCCTAGCGGGAGGGTAGGTGAGCAGTACTTC. Translating it yields CASSLYPSGRVGEQYF.